Listed below are T cell receptor beta chains from one sample, sequenced in a study of Ad26.COV2.S vaccination and SARS-CoV-2 variants. Generated by immunoSEQ multiplex PCR, the TCRdb table keeps only in-frame clones and is missing some. The sample carries about 400,000 clones, roughly nine tenths recorded once. This material consisted of peripheral blood, taken in a trial of Ad26.COV2.S vaccine versus placebo. The receptors were sampled from a person aged 18-65 years who received the Ad26.COV2.S COVID-19 vaccine or a placebo. Each CDR3 is given with its conserved first and last residue. The D gene is left open where the match is weak. Clone size is shown for a subset of rows, as once, few, many or a class of expanded clone.

J gene,D gene,V gene,clone size,CDR3 protein,CDR3 DNA
TRBJ2-7,.,TRBV21-1,.,CASSKEGTEDYEQYF,TGTGCCAGCAGCAAAGAAGGGACAGAAGATTACGAGCAGTACTTC
TRBJ2-1,TRBD2,TRBV10-2,.,CASSEIGLAGGQFF,TGCGCCAGCAGTGAGATTGGACTAGCGGGGGGGCAGTTCTTC
TRBJ2-7,TRBD1,TRBV4-1,.,CASSLGQGRLYEQYF,TGCGCCAGCAGCCTTGGACAGGGAAGACTCTACGAGCAGTACTTC
TRBJ1-2,.,TRBV18,.,CASSPRADYGYTF,TGTGCCAGCTCACCCCGAGCTGACTATGGCTACACCTTC
TRBJ2-1,.,TRBV5-4,.,CASSSGRGDGTNEQFF,TGTGCCAGCAGCTCGGGGAGGGGGGACGGAACGAATGAGCAGTTCTTC
TRBJ2-3,.,TRBV7-2,.,CASSISSPPTDTQYF,TGTGCCAGCAGCATCTCTAGCCCCCCCACAGATACGCAGTATTTT
TRBJ1-1,.,TRBV12-3/TRBV12-4,.,CASRPTGPTEAFF,TGTGCCAGCAGACCGACAGGTCCCACTGAAGCTTTCTTT
TRBJ1-1,.,TRBV6-6,.,CASSYPTGTFYTEAFF,TGTGCCAGCAGTTATCCTACGGGAACATTTTACACTGAAGCTTTCTTT
TRBJ2-1,.,TRBV5-1,once,CASVGGGSYNEQFF,TGCGCCAGCGTAGGGGGAGGATCCTACAATGAGCAGTTCTTC
TRBJ1-5,TRBD1,TRBV4-2,.,CASSQDRGTGSNQPQHF,TGTGCCAGCAGCCAAGATCGCGGGACAGGGAGTAATCAGCCCCAGCATTTT
TRBJ2-5,TRBD2,TRBV7-2,.,CASTLFGLAEETQYF,TGTGCCAGCACTCTATTCGGACTAGCGGAAGAGACCCAGTACTTC
TRBJ2-1,.,TRBV10-3,once,CAIKEPGANNEQFF,TGTGCCATCAAGGAACCCGGGGCTAACAATGAGCAGTTCTTC
TRBJ1-1,.,TRBV7-2,.,CASSLTGYGDTEAFF,TGTGCCAGCAGCTTAACAGGGTACGGTGACACTGAAGCTTTCTTT
TRBJ2-7,TRBD2,TRBV4-3,.,CASSQEPGGPLGEQYF,TGCGCCAGCAGCCAAGAACCGGGGGGACCCTTGGGAGAGCAGTACTTC
TRBJ2-1,.,TRBV7-2,.,CASSPSIAYNEQFF,TGTGCCAGCAGCCCGTCAATCGCGTACAATGAGCAGTTCTTC
TRBJ1-2,.,TRBV11-2,.,CASSLRPGDPGYTF,TGTGCCAGCAGCCTAAGACCCGGGGACCCGGGCTACACCTTC